The next 24 T cell receptor beta chains were all read from a single sample in a study of Graves' ophthalmopathy and Graves' hyperthyroidism. RNA transcripts were the source from which TCR beta CDR3 regions were amplified. HTBI primers were used in a first-round RT-PCR, which preceded a second-round multiplex PCR. TCRdb re-derived calls from the multiplex PCR reads in MiXCR, one entry per CDR3 protein. This sample yields around 1,000,000 distinct CDR3 sequences, of which roughly two fifths are seen a single time; roughly 11% belongs to the top ten. The sequencing sample was made of peripheral blood or thyroid tissue (not recorded which). These receptors were collected from an adult man with Graves' hyperthyroidism.

Ten or more counts support this clonotype. The J gene is TRBJ1-5, the V gene TRBV10-3; 7 nucleotides align to TRBD1. The CDR3 is 14 amino acids. The V and J ends lost 10 bases and 0 bases, in that order; junction bases with no gene match: 6. Germline-derived CDR1 and CDR2 are ENHRY and SYGVKD. CDR3 in DNA: TGTGCCACAAGACAGGGTTATAGCAATCAGCCCCAGCATTTT. Amino acid sequence: CATRQGYSNQPQHF.

This clonotype appeared once. This chain uses TRBV7-9 with TRBJ2-6; D is unclear. Trimming took off 1 base at V and 0 bases at J, with 10 bases between the two ends. Per germline, CDR1 SEHNR and CDR2 FQNEAQ (reference sequence). The CDR3 is 17 residues long. The CDR3 bases are TGTGCCAGCAGCTTAGGTGCTAGGAACTCTGGGGCCAACGTCCTGACTTTC. Its translation: CASSLGARNSGANVLTF.

This clonotype occurred many times. The V call is TRBV7-9, the J call TRBJ2-2; D may correspond to TRBD1 or TRBD2 (5 bases each). Trimming removed 5 bases at V and 2 bases at J, with 18 bases between. Germline V lookup: CDR1 SEHNR, CDR2 FQNEAQ (reference sequence). The CDR3 is 17 residues long. The CDR3, as DNA: TGTGCCAGCAGCATAAACCGGGACCGGGACAACACCGGGGAGCTGTTTTTT. Its protein product is CASSINRDRDNTGELFF.

This clonotype showed up many times. The J gene is TRBJ1-4, the V gene TRBV7-8; D is uncertain. Germline lookup yields CDR1 SGHVS and CDR2 FQNEAQ. The CDR3 is 14 residues long. The V end lost 3 bases, the J end lost 5 bases, and 10 bases lay between the germline ends. The CDR3, as DNA: TGTGCCAGCAGCTTTTCCAGGAGAAATGAAAAACTGTTTTTT. This sequence encodes CASSFSRRNEKLFF.

This clonotype has ten or more counts. The chain has TRBV7-2 and TRBJ2-2; D gene ambiguous. Deletions cut 5 bases from V and 1 base from J, with 11 bases between. This CDR3 contains 15 residues. Germline-derived CDR1 and CDR2 are SGHTA and FQGNSA. Here the CDR3 reads CASSPTGLNTGELFF. The CDR3 DNA is TGTGCCAGCAGCCCAACCGGGCTGAACACCGGGGAGCTGTTTTTT.

This clonotype was seen many times. The rearrangement links TRBV14 to TRBJ1-1; 9 bases line up with TRBD1. Germline CDR1 SGHDN, CDR2 FVKESK. V lost 4 bases and J lost 4; bases outside the gene matches: 13. The CDR3 contains 17 residues. The CDR3 coding sequence is TGTGCCAGCAGCCCAGCTCCGGGACAGGGTAGTTTCACTGAAGCTTTCTTT. It is translated as CASSPAPGQGSFTEAFF.

This clonotype was counted at least ten times. The V gene is TRBV29-1, the J gene TRBJ1-1; tentative D call: TRBD1 (5 bases). In germline, CDR1 is SQVTM, CDR2 ANQGSEA. The CDR3 has 10 residues. Trimming stripped 1 base from V and 10 bases from J, with 7 bases between. The CDR3 sequence is CSVEAGGAFF. The CDR3 DNA reads TGCAGCGTTGAAGCTGGGGGAGCTTTCTTT.

This clonotype was recorded many times. The gene calls are TRBV19 and TRBJ1-6; weak D call: TRBD1 (5 bases). Trimming shortened V by 4 bases and J by 7 bases, and 11 bases separated the two germline ends. In germline, CDR1 is LNHDA, CDR2 SQIVND (reference sequence). CDR3 length: 14 amino acids. The CDR3, as DNA: TGTGCCAGTAGTAATGGACAAGAAAATTCACCCCTCCACTTT. Protein product: CASSNGQENSPLHF.

V is TRBV6-5 and J is TRBJ2-5, with D perhaps matching TRBD2 (5 bases). Germline CDR1 and CDR2: MNHEY and SVGAGI. The CDR3 spans 14 residues. Trimming removed 4 bases from V and 5 bases from J, with 14 bases in between. The CDR3 DNA sequence: TGTGCCAGCAGTTTTCGCGCGGAGGCCGAGACCCAGTACTTC. Residues: CASSFRAEAETQYF.

This clonotype was detected many times. The CDR3 DNA reads TGCAGTGCTAAGGGACAGGGGGCGCCCGGCTACACCTTC. Amino acids: CSAKGQGAPGYTF. The chain has TRBV20-1 and TRBJ1-2; TRBD1 matches 12 bases. J was trimmed by 8 bases and V by 4 bases; bases with no gene match: 5. Germline assignment: CDR1 DFQATT and CDR2 SNEGSKA (reference sequence). CDR3 length equals 13 residues.

This clonotype appeared many times. J is TRBJ1-1 and V is TRBV5-8; D possibly corresponds to TRBD1 (5 bases). Deletions cut 0 bases from V and 5 bases from J, with 14 bases between. There are 15 residues in the CDR3. Per germline, CDR1 SGHTS and CDR2 YDEGEE. The CDR3 sequence is CASSLGDFLGTEAFF. The CDR3 DNA follows: TGTGCCAGCAGCTTGGGGGACTTTCTGGGTACTGAAGCTTTCTTT.

The chain has TRBV10-3 and TRBJ1-4, with 9 positions matching TRBD1. Germline trimming cut 8 bases from V and 7 bases from J; bases unmatched to any gene: 5. Per the germline V gene, CDR1 is ENHRY and CDR2 is SYGVKD. The CDR3 is 13 residues long. CDR3 region: CAISDRGLEKLFF. The CDR3 region has the DNA TGTGCCATCTCGGACAGGGGCCTTGAAAAACTGTTTTTT.

This clonotype was detected ten times or more. The chain couples TRBV14 to TRBJ2-5; maybe TRBD2 (6 bases). The CDR3 is 15 residues long. CDR1 and CDR2 (germline): SGHDN, FVKESK. V lost 0 bases to trimming and J lost 2 bases, with 10 bases between them. The CDR3 region has the DNA TGTGCCAGCAGCCAAGATTGGGGGACTCAAGAGACCCAGTACTTC. Its translation is CASSQDWGTQETQYF.

This clonotype was observed many times. The rearrangement links TRBV7-2 to TRBJ2-7; 8 nucleotides match TRBD2. The V gene's germline CDR1 is SGHTA and CDR2 FQGNSA. CDR3 length: 20 amino acids. V lost 6 bases to trimming and J lost 0 bases; unmatched junction nucleotides: 22. CDR3 in amino acids: CASRPQTASGLNPTSYEQYF. In DNA form, the CDR3 reads TGTGCCAGCAGGCCCCAGACGGCTAGCGGGCTTAATCCAACCTCCTACGAGCAGTACTTC. The full variable domain, in which reference TRBV7-2 and TRBJ2-7 provide the parts outside the CDR3, is GAGVSQSPSNKVTEKGKDVELRCDPISGHTALYWYRQSLGQGLEFLIYFQGNSAPDKSGLPSDRFSAERTGGSVSTLTIQRTQQEDSAVYLCASRPQTASGLNPTSYEQYFGPGTRLTVT.

This clonotype was seen a few times. The junction departs from the called germline gene at one end, perhaps through a read error. The V gene is TRBV7-2, the J gene TRBJ2-5, with TRBD2 identical over 7 bases. The germline CDR1 and CDR2 sequences are SGHTA and FQGNSA. The CDR3 is 16 amino acids. The CDR3 here is CASSLVAAGWQGTQYF. The CDR3, as DNA: TGTGCCAGCAGCTTAGTCGCAGCGGGATGGCAAGGGACCCAGTACTTC.

This clonotype occurred many times. The V gene is TRBV19, the J gene TRBJ1-1; D not certain. The V gene lost 8 bases and the J gene lost 3 bases, with 4 bases spanning the gap. The CDR3 is 10 amino acids. Germline-derived CDR1 and CDR2 are LNHDA and SQIVND (reference sequence). CDR3: CASPDTEAFF. CDR3 in DNA: TGTGCCAGTCCCGACACTGAAGCTTTCTTT.

The rearrangement joins TRBV28 to TRBJ1-1, with D maybe TRBD1 (6 bases). The CDR3 contains 14 residues. Trimming pared 5 bases from V and 4 bases from J, leaving 14 bases between. Germline loops: CDR1 MDHEN, CDR2 SYDVKM. CDR3 in DNA: TGTGCCAGCAGTCCTCACAGGGAGCCCACTGAAGCTTTCTTT. This translates into CASSPHREPTEAFF.

This rearrangement joins TRBV5-5 to TRBJ2-7, with D tentatively TRBD2 (5 bases). CDR1 is SGHKS, CDR2 YYEKEE, per germline (reference sequence). The CDR3 consists of 18 residues. Between the trimmed V and J ends, which lost 2 bases and 5 bases, there was a span of 26 bases. Here the CDR3 DNA reads TGTGCCAGCAGCTTCACCCTCGGTTTGTCGGGAAAATCCGACGAGCAGTACTTC. The encoded protein is CASSFTLGLSGKSDEQYF.

This clonotype was detected only a few times. This sequence joins TRBV9 and TRBJ2-5; 11 bases fit TRBD2. With 0 bases clipped from V and 5 bases from J, the junction kept 9 bases outside the gene matches. The CDR3 sequence is 17 residues long. Germline lookup yields CDR1 SGDLS and CDR2 YYNGEE. The CDR3 DNA sequence: TGTGCCAGCAGCGTAGCCGTTGGTCTAGCGGGAGGCGAGACCCAGTACTTC. It is translated as CASSVAVGLAGGETQYF.

This clonotype is a singleton in its sample. This may be a read error, as it is one base from a much larger clone. The chain carries TRBV7-9 and TRBJ1-4; D unresolved. Trimming took off 4 bases at V and 5 bases at J, with 11 bases between the two ends. CDR1 is SEHNR and CDR2 is FQNEAQ in the germline V gene (reference sequence). This CDR3 spans 14 amino acids. The CDR3: CASSSGGINEKLFF. In nucleotides, the CDR3 is TGTGCCAGCAGCTCCGGAGGGATCAATGAAAAACTGTTTTTT. Based on the CDR3 plus reference TRBV7-9 and TRBJ1-4, the full variable domain is DTGVSQNPRHKITKRGQNVTFRCDPISEHNRLYWYRQTLGQGPEFLTYFQNEAQLEKSRLLSDRFSAERPKGSFSTLEIQRTEQGDSAMYLCASSSGGINEKLFFGSGTQLSVL.

This clonotype was seen repeatedly, ten times or more. This chain connects TRBV7-9 to TRBJ2-7; D is perhaps TRBD2 (5 bases). Trimming shortened V by 1 base and J by 4 bases, and 11 bases separated the two germline ends. The germline CDR1 and CDR2 sequences are SEHNR and FQNEAQ (reference sequence). CDR3 length equals 14 residues. CDR3 residues: CASSLDLRGYEQYF. Written as DNA, the CDR3 is TGTGCCAGCAGCTTAGATCTTCGGGGTTACGAGCAGTACTTC.

The table lists this clonotype with a few counts. The chain uses TRBV6-5 and TRBJ1-2; TRBD1 agrees at 9 bases. Germline V gene sequence: CDR1 MNHEY, CDR2 SVGAGI. The CDR3 runs to 15 residues. The J segment lost 7 bases and the V segment lost 5 bases, leaving 11 bases of the junction unmatched. This CDR3 reads CASSTRNRGRGGYTF. The CDR3 DNA follows: TGTGCCAGCAGTACCCGCAACAGGGGGCGAGGTGGCTACACCTTC.

J is TRBJ2-5 and V is TRBV6-5, with unresolved D. The CDR3 runs to 15 residues. Trimming took 5 bases from V and 0 from J, leaving 13 bases between them. Germline values: CDR1 MNHEY, CDR2 SVGAGI. CDR3 nucleotide sequence: TGTGCCAGCAGTGACGACTCCTCGTACCAAGAGACCCAGTACTTC. Translated: CASSDDSSYQETQYF.

The CDR3 region is CATPEDGMNTEAFF. The CDR3 DNA is TGTGCCACCCCTGAGGACGGCATGAACACTGAAGCTTTCTTT. The chain combines TRBV10-3 with TRBJ1-1, with unresolved D. This CDR3 region has 14 residues. Germline values: CDR1 ENHRY, CDR2 SYGVKD. Trimming removed 10 bases at V and 0 bases at J, with 15 bases between.